The rows below give T cell receptor beta chains drawn from one sample of a study of blood T cell repertoires in COVID-19. Only in-frame clones appear in the TCRdb table, and some are missing; sequencing was by immunoSEQ multiplex PCR. The repertoire holds a few hundred thousand clones, with around 90% as singletons. Sequencing input: peripheral blood. Receptors were obtained from a man in his late teens or twenties who had recovered from COVID-19. The CDR3 runs from the conserved cysteine through the conserved F or W. A D gene is named only where the DNA matches it firmly. Size is stated for part of the rows, as once, few or many counts, or as a class when the clone is expanded.

j_call: TRBJ2-2; d_call: TRBD1; clone_size: -; v_call: TRBV7-3; cdr3_aa: CASSRDSNTGELFF; cdr3_nt: TGTGCCAGCAGTAGGGACAGTAACACCGGGGAGCTGTTTTTT
j_call: TRBJ2-5; d_call: TRBD1; clone_size: -; v_call: TRBV5-1; cdr3_aa: CASSLYGTGTPRETQYF; cdr3_nt: TGCGCCAGCAGCTTGTACGGGACAGGTACCCCACGGGAGACCCAGTACTTC
j_call: TRBJ2-1; d_call: TRBD1; clone_size: -; v_call: TRBV6-5; cdr3_aa: CASSYSTGTVTNEQFF; cdr3_nt: TGTGCCAGCAGTTACTCTACCGGGACAGTAACCAATGAGCAGTTCTTC
j_call: TRBJ1-1; d_call: TRBD1; clone_size: -; v_call: TRBV3-1/TRBV3-2; cdr3_aa: CASSQGAGGSITEAFF; cdr3_nt: TGTGCCAGCAGCCAAGGGGCAGGGGGCAGCATAACTGAAGCTTTCTTT
j_call: TRBJ1-5; d_call: -; clone_size: once; v_call: TRBV21-1; cdr3_aa: CASSKAGQHSNQPQHF; cdr3_nt: TGTGCCAGCAGCAAAGCGGGACAACATAGCAATCAGCCCCAGCATTTT
j_call: TRBJ2-3; d_call: -; clone_size: -; v_call: TRBV7-9; cdr3_aa: CASSLRPQGVGPDTQYF; cdr3_nt: TGTGCCAGCAGCTTACGCCCCCAGGGCGTGGGGCCAGATACGCAGTATTTT
j_call: TRBJ2-3; d_call: TRBD1; clone_size: -; v_call: TRBV12-5; cdr3_aa: CASGLEGALDTQYF; cdr3_nt: TGTGCTAGTGGTTTGGAGGGGGCCTTAGATACGCAGTATTTT
j_call: TRBJ2-1; d_call: -; clone_size: few; v_call: TRBV3-1/TRBV3-2; cdr3_aa: CASSLPGSNNEQFF; cdr3_nt: TGTGCCAGCAGCCTCCCCGGGTCCAACAATGAGCAGTTCTTC
j_call: TRBJ2-7; d_call: -; clone_size: once; v_call: TRBV29-1; cdr3_aa: CSVEDQGSIPYEQYF; cdr3_nt: TGCAGCGTTGAAGATCAGGGAAGTATCCCCTACGAGCAGTACTTC
j_call: TRBJ1-2; d_call: TRBD1; clone_size: -; v_call: TRBV27; cdr3_aa: CASSWTGTAGYTF; cdr3_nt: TGTGCCAGCAGTTGGACAGGGACGGCTGGCTACACCTTC
j_call: TRBJ2-1; d_call: TRBD2; clone_size: -; v_call: TRBV2; cdr3_aa: CASSDNGLAGSQFF; cdr3_nt: TGTGCCAGCAGTGATAACGGACTAGCGGGTTCCCAGTTCTTC
j_call: TRBJ2-4; d_call: TRBD1; clone_size: -; v_call: TRBV3-1/TRBV3-2; cdr3_aa: CASRSTGLTKNIQYF; cdr3_nt: TGTGCCAGCAGGTCGACAGGGTTGACCAAAAACATTCAGTACTTC
j_call: TRBJ2-5; d_call: -; clone_size: -; v_call: TRBV19; cdr3_aa: CASSPRSDETQYF; cdr3_nt: TGTGCCAGTAGTCCTCGAAGCGACGAGACCCAGTACTTC
j_call: TRBJ2-1; d_call: -; clone_size: -; v_call: TRBV4-1; cdr3_aa: CASSQDRQGYNEQFF; cdr3_nt: TGCGCCAGCAGCCAAGATCGGCAGGGGTACAATGAGCAGTTCTTC
j_call: TRBJ2-1; d_call: -; clone_size: -; v_call: TRBV5-1; cdr3_aa: CASSLAPRQTNNDEQFF; cdr3_nt: TGCGCCAGCAGCTTGGCCCCCCGACAGACGAATAACGATGAGCAGTTCTTC
j_call: TRBJ1-1; d_call: -; clone_size: once; v_call: TRBV23-1; cdr3_aa: CASYRSTEAFF; cdr3_nt: TGCGCCAGCTATCGGTCCACTGAAGCTTTCTTT
j_call: TRBJ1-3; d_call: TRBD1; clone_size: -; v_call: TRBV5-1; cdr3_aa: CASRPGTAGSGNTIYF; cdr3_nt: TGCGCCAGCAGGCCAGGGACAGCGGGCTCTGGAAACACCATATATTTT
j_call: TRBJ2-7; d_call: TRBD2; clone_size: -; v_call: TRBV7-2; cdr3_aa: CASSLSSGIYSYEQYF; cdr3_nt: TGTGCCAGCAGCTTATCTAGCGGAATCTACTCCTACGAGCAGTACTTC
j_call: TRBJ1-2; d_call: -; clone_size: -; v_call: TRBV10-3; cdr3_aa: CAISYEPNYGYTF; cdr3_nt: TGTGCCATCAGTTACGAGCCTAACTATGGCTACACCTTC
j_call: TRBJ2-7; d_call: TRBD1; clone_size: -; v_call: TRBV6-5; cdr3_aa: CASRSGTEPYF; cdr3_nt: TGTGCCAGCAGGTCCGGGACAGAGCCGTACTTC
j_call: TRBJ1-1; d_call: -; clone_size: -; v_call: TRBV9; cdr3_aa: CASSVAGSGEAFF; cdr3_nt: TGTGCCAGCAGCGTAGCGGGATCTGGTGAAGCTTTCTTT
j_call: TRBJ1-6; d_call: -; clone_size: -; v_call: TRBV21-1; cdr3_aa: CASSGEGGRTYNSPLHF; cdr3_nt: TGTGCCAGCAGTGGAGAGGGGGGGCGCACCTATAATTCACCCCTCCACTTT
j_call: TRBJ2-5; d_call: TRBD1; clone_size: once; v_call: TRBV14; cdr3_aa: CASSQTGGNQETQYF; cdr3_nt: TGTGCCAGCAGCCAAACAGGGGGAAACCAAGAGACCCAGTACTTC
j_call: TRBJ2-7; d_call: TRBD1; clone_size: -; v_call: TRBV7-9; cdr3_aa: CASSRTGTGGFNEQYF; cdr3_nt: TGTGCCAGCAGCCGAACCGGGACAGGGGGCTTCAACGAGCAGTACTTC
j_call: TRBJ2-1; d_call: -; clone_size: -; v_call: TRBV27; cdr3_aa: CASSFLPLAQGRNEQFF; cdr3_nt: TGTGCCAGCAGTTTTCTTCCTTTGGCGCAGGGAAGGAATGAGCAGTTCTTC
j_call: TRBJ2-7; d_call: -; clone_size: -; v_call: TRBV5-1; cdr3_aa: CASSFDTSYEQYF; cdr3_nt: TGCGCCAGCAGCTTTGACACATCCTACGAGCAGTACTTC
j_call: TRBJ2-7; d_call: -; clone_size: -; v_call: TRBV27; cdr3_aa: CASSFGPGAEQYF; cdr3_nt: TGTGCCAGCAGTTTTGGACCTGGGGCCGAGCAGTACTTC
j_call: TRBJ1-5; d_call: -; clone_size: -; v_call: TRBV21-1; cdr3_aa: CASSKVRDTPNQPQHF; cdr3_nt: TGTGCCAGCAGCAAAGTTAGGGACACTCCAAATCAGCCCCAGCATTTT
j_call: TRBJ1-5; d_call: -; clone_size: -; v_call: TRBV29-1; cdr3_aa: CSVQLKIDQPQHF; cdr3_nt: TGCAGCGTCCAACTTAAGATAGATCAGCCCCAGCATTTT
j_call: TRBJ1-1; d_call: -; clone_size: -; v_call: TRBV18; cdr3_aa: CASSPPLGGEITEAFF; cdr3_nt: TGTGCCAGCTCACCACCGCTGGGGGGTGAAATCACTGAAGCTTTCTTT
j_call: TRBJ2-2; d_call: TRBD2; clone_size: -; v_call: TRBV6-2/TRBV6-3; cdr3_aa: CASSGRGPRNTGELFF; cdr3_nt: TGTGCCAGCAGCGGGAGGGGACCTAGAAACACCGGGGAGCTGTTTTTT
j_call: TRBJ2-2; d_call: TRBD2; clone_size: -; v_call: TRBV18; cdr3_aa: CASSPSGGAKNTGELFF; cdr3_nt: TGTGCCAGCTCACCCTCGGGGGGGGCCAAGAACACCGGGGAGCTGTTTTTT
j_call: TRBJ2-7; d_call: -; clone_size: -; v_call: TRBV18; cdr3_aa: CASSSGQSYEQYF; cdr3_nt: TGTGCCAGCTCGTCCGGACAGTCCTACGAGCAGTACTTC
j_call: TRBJ1-3; d_call: -; clone_size: -; v_call: TRBV7-6; cdr3_aa: CASSLGAPGNTIYF; cdr3_nt: TGTGCCAGCAGCTTAGGGGCTCCTGGAAACACCATATATTTT
j_call: TRBJ1-5; d_call: TRBD1; clone_size: few; v_call: TRBV7-9; cdr3_aa: CASSSQQGAGNQPQHF; cdr3_nt: TGTGCCAGCAGCTCTCAACAGGGGGCTGGCAATCAGCCCCAGCATTTT
j_call: TRBJ2-1; d_call: TRBD1; clone_size: -; v_call: TRBV10-3; cdr3_aa: CATQPGTDSYNEQFF; cdr3_nt: TGTGCCACCCAACCGGGGACAGACTCCTACAATGAGCAGTTCTTC
j_call: TRBJ1-4; d_call: -; clone_size: -; v_call: TRBV18; cdr3_aa: CASSPGYRKLFF; cdr3_nt: TGTGCCAGCTCACCCGGTTATCGAAAACTGTTTTTT
j_call: TRBJ1-2; d_call: TRBD1; clone_size: -; v_call: TRBV4-3; cdr3_aa: CASSPDRAWVYGYTF; cdr3_nt: TGCGCCAGCAGCCCTGACAGGGCATGGGTCTATGGCTACACCTTC
j_call: TRBJ1-1; d_call: -; clone_size: -; v_call: TRBV19; cdr3_aa: CASTPPSGYTEAFF; cdr3_nt: TGTGCCAGTACGCCACCCAGCGGGTACACTGAAGCTTTCTTT
j_call: TRBJ2-7; d_call: -; clone_size: -; v_call: TRBV5-1; cdr3_aa: CASSLSWGRDEQYF; cdr3_nt: TGCGCCAGCAGCTTGTCGTGGGGCCGAGACGAGCAGTACTTC
j_call: TRBJ1-4; d_call: TRBD1; clone_size: -; v_call: TRBV6-6; cdr3_aa: CASRLGQLNEKLFF; cdr3_nt: TGTGCCAGCAGATTGGGACAGCTCAATGAAAAACTGTTTTTT
j_call: TRBJ2-2; d_call: TRBD1; clone_size: -; v_call: TRBV9; cdr3_aa: CASRDRANTGELFF; cdr3_nt: TGTGCCTCCCGGGACAGAGCGAACACCGGGGAGCTGTTTTTT
j_call: TRBJ2-3; d_call: TRBD2; clone_size: -; v_call: TRBV29-1; cdr3_aa: CSVYVLARTDTQYF; cdr3_nt: TGCAGCGTCTATGTACTAGCGAGGACAGATACGCAGTATTTT
j_call: TRBJ1-1; d_call: TRBD1; clone_size: -; v_call: TRBV18; cdr3_aa: CASSLLGQGTEAFF; cdr3_nt: TGTGCCAGCTCGCTTCTAGGACAGGGGACTGAAGCTTTCTTT
j_call: TRBJ1-3; d_call: TRBD1; clone_size: -; v_call: TRBV6-5; cdr3_aa: CASRGTGGNTIYF; cdr3_nt: TGTGCCAGCAGGGGGACAGGTGGAAACACCATATATTTT
j_call: TRBJ2-7; d_call: TRBD1; clone_size: -; v_call: TRBV15; cdr3_aa: CATSRGDSTYEQYF; cdr3_nt: TGTGCCACCAGCCGAGGGGACAGCACCTACGAGCAGTACTTC
j_call: TRBJ2-7; d_call: TRBD1; clone_size: -; v_call: TRBV5-1; cdr3_aa: CASSPYTGTGGDEQYF; cdr3_nt: TGCGCCAGCAGCCCATACACAGGGACAGGGGGCGACGAGCAGTACTTC
j_call: TRBJ1-1; d_call: TRBD1; clone_size: once; v_call: TRBV19; cdr3_aa: CASSAWTGTTEAFF; cdr3_nt: TGTGCCAGTAGTGCCTGGACAGGGACCACTGAAGCTTTCTTT
j_call: TRBJ2-6; d_call: TRBD1; clone_size: -; v_call: TRBV6-2/TRBV6-3; cdr3_aa: CASSYMGTGLSGANVLTF; cdr3_nt: TGTGCCAGCAGTTACATGGGGACAGGCCTCTCTGGGGCCAACGTCCTGACTTTC
j_call: TRBJ2-2; d_call: -; clone_size: -; v_call: TRBV11-2; cdr3_aa: CASSLDRGTGELFF; cdr3_nt: TGTGCCAGCAGCTTAGATCGGGGCACCGGGGAGCTGTTTTTT
j_call: TRBJ2-7; d_call: -; clone_size: -; v_call: TRBV10-3; cdr3_aa: CAISEVSGSEQYF; cdr3_nt: TGTGCCATCAGTGAGGTCTCGGGGAGCGAGCAGTACTTC
j_call: TRBJ1-4; d_call: -; clone_size: -; v_call: TRBV7-2; cdr3_aa: CASSFLGGEKLFF; cdr3_nt: TGTGCCAGCAGCTTTCTAGGTGGGGAAAAACTGTTTTTT